One and the same sample provided the 21 T cell receptor beta chains below, sequenced in a study of identical twins. TCRdb re-called the 5' RACE reads with MiXCR, one entry per CDR3 protein. The sample lists hundreds of thousands of distinct CDR3 sequences, around 8.6% occurring once. These records were also assigned to another study, of yellow fever vaccine responses in identical twins.

The sequenced sample was PBMCs. The receptor source for this set is a woman under 30 in good health.

This chain links TRBV28 with TRBJ2-5; D unresolved. Deletions cut 3 bases from V and 7 bases from J, with 12 bases between. The CDR3 is 13 residues long. Per germline, CDR1 MDHEN and CDR2 SYDVKM. This CDR3 is CASSFESPGTQYF. Here the CDR3 DNA reads TGTGCCAGCAGTTTCGAGTCCCCGGGGACCCAGTACTTC.

This chain uses TRBV7-9 with TRBJ2-2; D is perhaps TRBD1 or TRBD2 (5 bases each). The CDR3 extends over 13 amino acids. Germline CDR1 is SEHNR and CDR2 is FQNEAQ (reference sequence). Trimming left V 9 bases short and J 0 bases short, with 8 bases between. This CDR3 reads CARWDANTGELFF. CDR3 DNA: TGTGCCAGATGGGACGCGAACACCGGGGAGCTGTTTTTT.

This clonotype was seen ten or more times. The CDR3 bases are TGTGCCAGCAGCGCTGGGACGGGAGCTAACTATGGCTACACCTTC. Translation: CASSAGTGANYGYTF. V is TRBV9 and J is TRBJ1-2, with D possibly being TRBD1 (5 bases). Trimming took off 3 bases at V and 0 bases at J, with 12 bases between the two ends. The CDR3 is made up of 15 amino acids. Germline CDR1 reads SGDLS; CDR2 reads YYNGEE.

For the CDR3, the DNA is TGTGCCAGCAGTGAGGACGGCTCGAACACCGGGGAGCTGTTTTTT. It encodes CASSEDGSNTGELFF. V is TRBV2 and J is TRBJ2-2, with D uncertain. This CDR3 spans 15 amino acids. The ends were cut back, 3 bases at V and 0 bases at J, with 8 bases in the middle. Germline-derived CDR1 and CDR2 are SNHLY and FYNNEI.

This chain joins TRBV7-2 and TRBJ1-5; TRBD1 agrees at 8 bases. The CDR3 is 15 amino acids. The junction had 6 bases not matched to a gene; V was cut back by 3 bases and J by 5 bases. Germline V gives CDR1 SGHTA, CDR2 FQGNSA. Here the CDR3 DNA reads TGTGCCAGCAGCTTCTACGACAGGGGCGATCAGCCCCAGCATTTT. It yields the protein CASSFYDRGDQPQHF.

This clonotype was observed many times. The rearrangement links TRBV7-3 to TRBJ1-6; 8 nucleotides line up with TRBD1. The CDR3 has 15 residues. The trim removed 1 base at V and 8 bases at J, leaving 4 bases unmatched. Germline CDR1 and CDR2: SGHTA and FQGTGA. As DNA, the CDR3 is TGTGCCAGCAGCTTAAATCCAGGGGGCGATTCACCCCTCCACTTT. Translating it yields CASSLNPGGDSPLHF.

The gene calls are TRBV19 and TRBJ2-1; 8 bases fit TRBD1. Germline CDR1 is LNHDA and CDR2 is SQIVND (reference sequence). The junction had 7 bases not matched to a gene; V was cut back by 8 bases and J by 4 bases. This CDR3 contains 14 residues. CDR3 in DNA: TGTGCCAGTGAAACCGGGACAGGATACAATGAGCAGTTCTTC. It yields the protein CASETGTGYNEQFF.

The V and J genes are TRBV12-3 or TRBV12-4 and TRBJ2-7; D is perhaps TRBD2 (5 bases). The ends were cut back, 2 bases at V and 6 bases at J, with 11 bases in the middle. The CDR3 has 13 residues. The CDR3 region is CASSLQLGSEQYF. The DNA of the CDR3 is TGTGCCAGCAGTTTACAACTGGGGAGCGAGCAGTACTTC.

This clonotype was detected only a few times. The chain couples TRBV20-1 to TRBJ1-6; 8 bases align to TRBD1. V was clipped by 6 bases and J by 6 bases; unmatched bases: 7. Germline loops: CDR1 DFQATT, CDR2 SNEGSKA (reference sequence). The CDR3 length is 14 residues. This CDR3 is CSAPGGVGNSPLHF. The CDR3 region has the DNA TGCAGTGCACCAGGGGGCGTTGGTAATTCACCCCTCCACTTT.

There are a few counts of this clonotype. The rearrangement uses TRBV11-2 and TRBJ2-3; 8 bases align to TRBD1. The CDR3 runs 15 residues. The germline gives CDR1 SGHAT, CDR2 FQNNGV. The V gene end was trimmed by 7 bases and the J gene end by 2 bases; junction bases not matched to a gene: 8. The CDR3 DNA is TGTGCCAGCAACCTACAGGGGGATATCACAGATACGCAGTATTTT. It codes for CASNLQGDITDTQYF.

This clonotype was observed a few times. The CDR3 DNA follows: TGTGCCACCAGTGATTTGGGACCCAACGCGAACACCGGGGAGCTGTTTTTT. This gives the protein CATSDLGPNANTGELFF. V usage is TRBV24-1 and J usage is TRBJ2-2; D gene unclear. Germline V gene sequence: CDR1 KGHDR, CDR2 SFDVKD. The CDR3 spans 17 residues. The V end was cut by 0 bases, the J end by 0 bases, with 10 bases between.

The chain combines TRBV9 with TRBJ2-2; no clear D gene. The germline CDR1 and CDR2 sequences are SGDLS and YYNGEE. CDR3 length equals 14 residues. Trimming stripped 3 bases from V and 5 bases from J, with 11 bases between. Written as DNA, the CDR3 is TGTGCCAGCAGCGCCGCCCCGTTAACCGGGGAGCTGTTTTTT. Translated, it gives CASSAAPLTGELFF.

The genes are TRBV7-9 and TRBJ2-7, with D possibly TRBD2 on 6 matching bases. The germline CDR1 and CDR2 sequences are SEHNR and FQNEAQ (reference sequence). V was shortened by 7 bases and J by 3 bases, with 16 bases between the two germline ends. The CDR3 is 14 amino acids. CDR3: CASNDETEGYEQYF. DNA of the CDR3: TGTGCCAGCAACGACGAAACGGAGGGCTACGAGCAGTACTTC. The whole variable domain, filled in from reference TRBV7-9 and TRBJ2-7, reads DTGVSQNPRHKITKRGQNVTFRCDPISEHNRLYWYRQTLGQGPEFLTYFQNEAQLEKSRLLSDRFSAERPKGSFSTLEIQRTEQGDSAMYLCASNDETEGYEQYFGPGTRLTVT.

This clonotype was seen a few times. The chain couples TRBV7-9 to TRBJ1-2; D not certain. Per the germline V gene, CDR1 is SEHNR and CDR2 is FQNEAQ (reference sequence). Trimming pared 7 bases from V and 7 bases from J, leaving 16 bases between. The CDR3 spans 13 residues. Here the CDR3 DNA reads TGTGCCAGCACCGGAGCTATCTCGGGTGGCTACACCTTC. Residues: CASTGAISGGYTF.

This sequence joins TRBV6-1 and TRBJ2-5; D remains unclear. The CDR3 consists of 15 residues. V dropped 7 bases and J dropped 5 bases, with 20 bases sitting between them. CDR1 is MNHNS and CDR2 is SASEGT in the germline V gene. As DNA, the CDR3 is TGTGCCAGCACCTCACCTCGGGTTGTAGGCGAGACCCAGTACTTC. Residues: CASTSPRVVGETQYF.

In this sample, this clonotype turned up many times. The chain is built from TRBV3-1 and TRBJ2-5, with 11 bases identical to TRBD2. The CDR3 consists of 16 residues. From germline, CDR1 is LGHDT and CDR2 YNNKEL (reference sequence). Trimming removed 1 base from V and 4 bases from J; junction bases left unmatched: 5. In DNA, the CDR3 is TGTGCCAGCAGCCAAGTCGGGACTAGCGGCACAGAGACCCAGTACTTC. Translating it yields CASSQVGTSGTETQYF.

This clonotype was detected only a few times. The gene calls are TRBV14 and TRBJ1-1; tentative D call: TRBD1 (6 bases). From germline, CDR1 is SGHDN and CDR2 FVKESK. CDR3 length: 16 residues. Trimming pared 3 bases from V and 8 bases from J, leaving 22 bases between. CDR3 sequence (DNA): TGTGCCAGCAGCCATACCCTAAGGGGGGCTTACCCCGAAGCTTTCTTT. Translated: CASSHTLRGAYPEAFF.

Only a few counts were recorded for this clonotype. This chain joins TRBV13 and TRBJ2-1; tentative D call: TRBD1 (5 bases). The CDR3 contains 15 residues. CDR1 is PRHDT and CDR2 is FYEKMQ in the germline V gene (reference sequence). V lost 2 bases and J 0 bases, leaving 8 bases between the germline ends. This CDR3 is CASSLQGRSYNEQFF. In nucleotides, the CDR3 is TGTGCCAGCAGCTTACAGGGCCGCTCCTACAATGAGCAGTTCTTC.

This clonotype was counted at least ten times. The rearrangement links TRBV12-3 or TRBV12-4 to TRBJ2-2; D might be TRBD2 (7 bases). V was shortened by 5 bases and J by 3 bases, with 16 bases between the two germline ends. The CDR3 has 16 residues. CDR3 in DNA: TGTGCCAGCAGTCCCCTGGGGGGGGCCGACACCGGGGAGCTGTTTTTT. This translates into CASSPLGGADTGELFF.

The rearrangement uses TRBV5-1 and TRBJ1-1; D may be TRBD1 (6 bases). Trimming left V 7 bases short and J 2 bases short, with 18 bases between. Germline-derived CDR1 and CDR2 are SGHRS and YFSETQ. CDR3 length equals 15 residues. CDR3 sequence (DNA): TGCGCCAGCCCCCCGGCCGGACAGAGTAACACTGAAGCTTTCTTT. Translation: CASPPAGQSNTEAFF. The whole variable domain, filled in from reference TRBV5-1 and TRBJ1-1, reads KAGVTQTPRYLIKTRGQQVTLSCSPISGHRSVSWYQQTPGQGLQFLFEYFSETQRNKGNFPGRFSGRQFSNSRSEMNVSTLELGDSALYLCASPPAGQSNTEAFFGQGTRLTVV.

In this sample, this clonotype turned up many times. The rearrangement links TRBV12-3 or TRBV12-4 to TRBJ2-5; D is uncertain. The CDR3 runs to 14 residues. V was shortened by 2 bases and J by 1 base, with 8 bases between the two germline ends. The CDR3 sequence: CASSLKLGQETQYF. In DNA, the CDR3 is TGTGCCAGCAGTTTAAAGCTGGGCCAAGAGACCCAGTACTTC.